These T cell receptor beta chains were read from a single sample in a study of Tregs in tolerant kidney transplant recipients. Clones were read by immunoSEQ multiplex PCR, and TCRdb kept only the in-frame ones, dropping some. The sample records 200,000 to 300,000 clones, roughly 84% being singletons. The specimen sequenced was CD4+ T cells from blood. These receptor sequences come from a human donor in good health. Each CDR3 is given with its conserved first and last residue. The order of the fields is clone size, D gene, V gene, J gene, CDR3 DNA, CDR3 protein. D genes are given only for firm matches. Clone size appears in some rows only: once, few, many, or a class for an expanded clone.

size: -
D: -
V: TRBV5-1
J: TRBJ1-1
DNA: TGCGCCAGCAGCTTATCGGGGGGGAACACTGAAGCTTTCTTT
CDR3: CASSLSGGNTEAFF

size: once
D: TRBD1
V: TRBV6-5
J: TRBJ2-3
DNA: TGTGCCAGCAGGCAGCCAGGGGGCAGCCCAGATACGCAGTATTTT
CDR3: CASRQPGGSPDTQYF

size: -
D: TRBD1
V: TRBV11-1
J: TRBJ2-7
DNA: TGTGCCAGCAGCTTGGGTACAGGGGTTTACGAGCAGTACTTC
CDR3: CASSLGTGVYEQYF

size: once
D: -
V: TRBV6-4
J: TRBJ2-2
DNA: TGTGCCAGCAGTGACACTGGGCAGGGGTACACCGGGGAGCTGTTTTTT
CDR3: CASSDTGQGYTGELFF

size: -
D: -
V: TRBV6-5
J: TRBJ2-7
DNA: TGTGCCAGCAGTTACTCGGACAGTAGCTCCTACGAGCAGTACTTC
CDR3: CASSYSDSSSYEQYF

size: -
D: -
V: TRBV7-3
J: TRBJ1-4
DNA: TGTGCCAGCAGCTTACGAGCTAATGAAAAACTGTTTTTT
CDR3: CASSLRANEKLFF

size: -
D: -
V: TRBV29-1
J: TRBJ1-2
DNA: TGCAGCGTTGAGGGGTATGGCTACACCTTC
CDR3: CSVEGYGYTF

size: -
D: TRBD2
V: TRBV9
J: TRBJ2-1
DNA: TGTGCCAGCACCGTCCTGACTAGCGGGAATCACTACAATGAGCAGTTCTTC
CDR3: CASTVLTSGNHYNEQFF

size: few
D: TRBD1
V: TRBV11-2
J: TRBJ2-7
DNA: TGTGCCAGCAGCTCCAGGACAGGGCCCTACGAGCAGTACTTC
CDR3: CASSSRTGPYEQYF

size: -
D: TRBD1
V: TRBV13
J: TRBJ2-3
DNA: TGTGCCAGCAGCGTACCGGGACAGGGCCATACGCAGTATTTT
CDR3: CASSVPGQGHTQYF

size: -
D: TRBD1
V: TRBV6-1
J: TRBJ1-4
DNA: TGTGCCAGCAGTGAAGCTACGGGACAGGGGGTTGCAACTAATGAAAAACTGTTTTTT
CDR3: CASSEATGQGVATNEKLFF

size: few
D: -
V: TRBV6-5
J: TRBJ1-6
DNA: TGTGCCAGCAGTCGATTGGAGGGGACGAGGTCACCCCTCCACTTT
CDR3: CASSRLEGTRSPLHF

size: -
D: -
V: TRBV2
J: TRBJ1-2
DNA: TGTGCCACAGCAGGGGACTATGGCTACACCTTC
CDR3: CATAGDYGYTF

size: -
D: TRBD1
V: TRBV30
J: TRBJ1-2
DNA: TGTGCCTGGAGTGGAATCGGGACAGGGGGCTTTCTAAGCTATGGCTACACCTTC
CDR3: CAWSGIGTGGFLSYGYTF

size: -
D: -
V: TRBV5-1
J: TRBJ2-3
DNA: TGCGCCAGCAGCCTTAGCACAGATACGCAGTATTTT
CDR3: CASSLSTDTQYF

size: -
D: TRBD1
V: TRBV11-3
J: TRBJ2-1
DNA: TGTGCCAGCAGCTTAGGGGGGGACAGGAACTACAATGAGCAGTTCTTC
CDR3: CASSLGGDRNYNEQFF

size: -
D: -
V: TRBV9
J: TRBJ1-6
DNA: TGTGCCAGCAGCTCACCAGGGGTTGCTAATTCACCCCTCCACTTT
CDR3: CASSSPGVANSPLHF

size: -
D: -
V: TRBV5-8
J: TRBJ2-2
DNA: TGTGCCAGCAGCTTGTACAGGGACACCGGGGAGCTGTTTTTT
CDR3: CASSLYRDTGELFF

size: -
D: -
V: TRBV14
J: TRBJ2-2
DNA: TGTGCCAGCAGCCAGTTTGGGGAGCTGTTTTTT
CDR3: CASSQFGELFF

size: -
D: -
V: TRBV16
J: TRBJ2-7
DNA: TGTGCCAGCAGCAGTTACTCCTACGAGCAGTACTTC
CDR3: CASSSYSYEQYF

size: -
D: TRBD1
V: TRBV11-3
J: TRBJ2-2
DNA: TGTGCCAGCAGCTTAGATTGGGACAGGGAAAGCACCGGGGAGCTGTTTTTT
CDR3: CASSLDWDRESTGELFF

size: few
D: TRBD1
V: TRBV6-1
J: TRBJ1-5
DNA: TGTGCCAGCAGTGAACAGGCAGGGGGTGGACAGCCCCAGCATTTT
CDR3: CASSEQAGGGQPQHF

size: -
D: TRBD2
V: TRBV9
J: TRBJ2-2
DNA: TGTGCCAGCAGCGTAGCTTTGACTAGCGGGCACAACACCGGGGAGCTGTTTTTT
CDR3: CASSVALTSGHNTGELFF

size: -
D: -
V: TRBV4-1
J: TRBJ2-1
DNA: TGCGCCAGCAGCAGCGCGGTTAGAGGGAAATTAATCTATGAGCAGTTCTTC
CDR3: CASSSAVRGKLIYEQFF

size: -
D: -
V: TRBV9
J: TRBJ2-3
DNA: TGTGCCAGCAGCGTAGAACTTGCGGGACCAGCCCGGAGTGATACGCAGTATTTT
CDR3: CASSVELAGPARSDTQYF

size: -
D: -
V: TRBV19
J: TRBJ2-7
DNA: TGTGCCAGTAGTATAGATGGAGGGGCCGTTACCGAGCAGTACTTC
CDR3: CASSIDGGAVTEQYF

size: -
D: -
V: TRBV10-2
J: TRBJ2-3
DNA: TGCGCCAGCAGAACAGCCTCTAGCACAGATACGCAGTATTTT
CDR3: CASRTASSTDTQYF

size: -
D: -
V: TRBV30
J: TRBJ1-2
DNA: TGTGCCTGGGAAATCGGAGATTTGGACTATGGCTACACCTTC
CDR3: CAWEIGDLDYGYTF

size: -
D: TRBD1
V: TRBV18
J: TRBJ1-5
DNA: TGTGCCAGCTCGCGGACAGGGAGTCAGCCCCAGCATTTT
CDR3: CASSRTGSQPQHF

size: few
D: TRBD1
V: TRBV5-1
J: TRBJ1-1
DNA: TGCGCCAGCAGCTTGGGGACAGGGAACACTGAAGCTTTCTTT
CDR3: CASSLGTGNTEAFF

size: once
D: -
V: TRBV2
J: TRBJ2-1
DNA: TGTGCCAGCAGCTTTTCCGGGACTTCCTACAATGAGCAGTTCTTC
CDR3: CASSFSGTSYNEQFF

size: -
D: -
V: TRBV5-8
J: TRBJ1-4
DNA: TGTGCCAGCAGCTCACTCGTTGGGGGCCGAACTGAAAAACTGTTTTTT
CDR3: CASSSLVGGRTEKLFF

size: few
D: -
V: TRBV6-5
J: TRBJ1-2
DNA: TGTGCCAGCAGTTCATCGGCGCGGGGGATCGGCTACACCTTC
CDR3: CASSSSARGIGYTF

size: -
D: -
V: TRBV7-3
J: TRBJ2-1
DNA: TGTGCCAGCAGCTTTCAGGGACGGGATGAGCAGTTCTTC
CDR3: CASSFQGRDEQFF

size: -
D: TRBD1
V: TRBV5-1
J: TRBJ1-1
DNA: TGCGCCAGCAGAGGGGGGGACAGCCTGAACACTGAAGCTTTCTTT
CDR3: CASRGGDSLNTEAFF

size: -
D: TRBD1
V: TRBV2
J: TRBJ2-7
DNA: TGTGCCAGCAGCGAGTCCGGGGACAGTGATTACGAGCAGTACTTC
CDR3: CASSESGDSDYEQYF

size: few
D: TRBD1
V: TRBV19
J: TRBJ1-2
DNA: TGTGCCAGTAGCTTCACAGGGGTCGGCTACACCTTC
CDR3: CASSFTGVGYTF

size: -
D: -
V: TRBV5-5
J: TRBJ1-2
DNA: TGTGCCAGCAGCCATACAGGAGCCGGCTACACCTTC
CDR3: CASSHTGAGYTF

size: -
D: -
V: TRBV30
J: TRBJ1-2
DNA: TGTGCCTGGAGCGGTCAGGGGAACTATGGCTACACCTTC
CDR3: CAWSGQGNYGYTF